Below are 4 T cell receptor beta chains sequenced from a single sample in a study of T cells after posttransplantation cyclophosphamide. Measured with immunoSEQ multiplex PCR; TCRdb has only the in-frame clones, and not every one. Seen here are approximately 20,000 clones, 80% to 90% observed once, and the top ten hold roughly 2%. Methotrexate plus calcineurin inhibitor accompanied controls' myeloablative marrow transplants; sampling was 1 year later. The specimen comprised PBMCs, sampled about 350 days after allogeneic stem cell transplant with calcineurin inhibitor and methotrexate. Source of these receptors: a female patient under 45 who received an allogeneic stem cell transplant from an unrelated donor, was CMV-positive, and had acute and chronic GVHD. The graft donor may have given rise to some T cells.

The count of this clone is one. The rearrangement joins TRBV7-9 to TRBJ1-2; D is ambiguous. Trimming took 4 bases from V and 3 from J, leaving 12 bases between them. The CDR3 is made up of 14 amino acids. CDR1 is SEHNR and CDR2 is FQNEAQ in the germline V gene (reference sequence). The CDR3 DNA follows: TGTGCCAGCAGCTCCGTCGGGGTCGACTATGGCTACACCTTC. This codes for CASSSVGVDYGYTF.

As DNA, the CDR3 is TGCAGCGTTGAAGAGGGGGAGGCAGCAGATACGCAGTATTTT. Residues: CSVEEGEAADTQYF. The rearrangement uses TRBV29-1 and TRBJ2-3; possible D gene TRBD2, 6 bases. The V gene's germline CDR1 is SQVTM and CDR2 ANQGSEA. CDR3 length: 14 residues. V gave up 0 bases and J gave up 4 bases, with 11 bases separating them.

The J gene is TRBJ2-1, the V gene TRBV5-1, with TRBD1 as a possible D gene (6 bases). Trimming stripped 4 bases from V and 4 bases from J, with 9 bases between. The germline V gene has CDR1 SGHRS and CDR2 YFSETQ. CDR3 length: 13 amino acids. CDR3 sequence reads: CASSPDRYNEQFF. In DNA, the CDR3 is TGCGCCAGCAGCCCCGACAGGTACAATGAGCAGTTCTTC.

The rearrangement links TRBV9 to TRBJ1-3; the D gene is possibly TRBD1 (5 bases). CDR1 and CDR2 (germline): SGDLS, YYNGEE. Trimming took off 1 base at V and 3 bases at J, with 11 bases between the two ends. CDR3 length equals 15 residues. CDR3: CASSVFDRGGNTIYF. CDR3 nucleotides: TGTGCCAGCAGCGTATTCGACAGAGGTGGAAACACCATATATTTT.